The 27 T cell receptor beta chains below were found in one sample sequenced in a study of Graves' ophthalmopathy and Graves' hyperthyroidism. RNA transcripts were the source from which TCR beta CDR3 regions were amplified. An opening RT-PCR round employed HTBI primers and preceded a second-round multiplex PCR. TCRdb called the multiplex PCR reads again in MiXCR, with one record for every CDR3 protein. Of 200,000 to 300,000 distinct CDR3 sequences listed, approximately 42% are singletons. Sequencing was performed on peripheral blood. The receptors were sampled from an adult man with Graves' ophthalmopathy.

This chain connects TRBV7-2 to TRBJ2-5; no firm D call. The DNA end lines up better with TRBJ2-3; the J call may be wrong. This CDR3 region has 12 residues. Germline V gene data show CDR1 as SGHTA and CDR2 as FQGNSA. The CDR3 sequence: CASSLIGDTQYF. The CDR3 DNA reads TGTGCCAGCAGCTTAATTGGGGATACGCAGTATTTT.

This clonotype occurred a few times. The chain uses TRBV24-1 and TRBJ2-5, with TRBD2 as a possible D gene (5 bases). The CDR3 extends over 16 amino acids. The V end lost 4 bases, the J end lost 5 bases, and 19 bases lay between the germline ends. Germline CDR1 is KGHDR and CDR2 is SFDVKD. CDR3 in amino acids: CATSDVTFGKWETQYF. CDR3 bases: TGTGCCACCAGTGACGTGACATTCGGGAAGTGGGAGACCCAGTACTTC.

The rearrangement links TRBV20-1 to TRBJ1-2, with D possibly matching TRBD1 (5 bases). Germline-derived CDR1 and CDR2 are DFQATT and SNEGSKA (reference sequence). The CDR3 runs 14 residues. V was pared by 3 bases and J by 6 bases, with 17 bases between. The DNA of the CDR3 is TGCAGTGCTAGCTTTGACAGCCCCCAGAATGGCTACACCTTC. This sequence encodes CSASFDSPQNGYTF.

This clonotype was recorded at least ten times. J is TRBJ1-4 and V is TRBV2; D is uncertain. In germline, CDR1 is SNHLY, CDR2 FYNNEI. The CDR3 has 12 residues. V was clipped by 6 bases and J by 12 bases, with 14 bases between them. CDR3 coding DNA: TGTGCCAGCAGGAGACTAGAGGATGAACTGTTTTTT. Its protein is CASRRLEDELFF.

In the case of this clonotype: One end of the junction varies from germline; a read error may be responsible. V usage is TRBV9 and J usage is TRBJ1-1, with 7 bases aligning to TRBD1. The CDR3 has 16 amino acids. From germline, CDR1 is SGDLS and CDR2 YYNGEE. The CDR3 loop reads CASSLQGQPMNTEAFF. CDR3 bases: TGCGCCAGCAGCCTCCAGGGACAGCCAATGAACACTGAAGCTTTCTTT.

The sample holds a few counts of this clonotype. This chain joins TRBV7-2 and TRBJ2-7; 9 bases are shared with TRBD1. There are 14 residues in the CDR3. Germline CDR1 is SGHTA and CDR2 is FQGNSA. V was clipped by 4 bases and J by 3 bases; unmatched bases: 4. CDR3 sequence reads: CASSSGQGNYEQYF. As DNA, the CDR3 is TGTGCCAGCAGCTCGGGACAGGGAAACTACGAGCAGTACTTC.

The chain combines TRBV20-1 with TRBJ2-7; TRBD2 might be the D (6 bases). V dropped 0 bases and J dropped 0 bases, with 12 bases sitting between them. Germline V gives CDR1 DFQATT, CDR2 SNEGSKA (reference sequence). CDR3 length: 15 amino acids. CDR3 DNA: TGCAGTGCTAGAGAGACGGGTAGCGGCTCCTACGAGCAGTACTTC. Protein product: CSARETGSGSYEQYF.

This clonotype was seen a handful of times. This chain uses TRBV20-1 with TRBJ2-7; perhaps TRBD2 as D (5 bases). The CDR3 contains 14 residues. Between the trimmed V and J ends, which lost 8 bases and 4 bases, there was a span of 21 bases. Germline lookup yields CDR1 DFQATT and CDR2 SNEGSKA (reference sequence). The chain's CDR3 is CSSMGVKNGYEQYF. In DNA, the CDR3 is TGCAGTTCTATGGGAGTTAAGAATGGTTACGAGCAGTACTTC.

In this sample, this clonotype turned up a few times. The chain joins TRBV24-1 to TRBJ2-5; 8 nucleotides agree with TRBD1. Germline values: CDR1 KGHDR, CDR2 SFDVKD. The CDR3 extends over 16 amino acids. Germline trimming cut 3 bases from V and 10 bases from J; bases unmatched to any gene: 15. The CDR3 loop is CATSDAGTGARVDQYF. The DNA for the CDR3 is TGTGCCACCAGTGATGCCGGGACAGGCGCCCGGGTGGACCAGTACTTC.

Concerning this clonotype: An end of the junction does not agree with germline; a read error may underlie this. The chain joins TRBV15 to TRBJ1-4; D remains unclear. The germline V gene encodes CDR1 LNHNV and CDR2 YYDKDF (reference sequence). The CDR3 has 15 residues. CDR3 bases: TGTGCCACCAGGAGAGTTGGCCCTGAGGGAGGAAAACTGTTTTTT. Its protein product is CATRRVGPEGGKLFF.

This clonotype showed up many times. V and J are TRBV10-3 and TRBJ1-2, with unresolved D. The CDR3 spans 11 residues. Germline assignment: CDR1 ENHRY and CDR2 SYGVKD. Trimming removed 6 bases at V and 4 bases at J, with 6 bases between. CDR3 DNA sequence: TGTGCCATCAGGACAACCTATGGCTACACCTTC. It yields the protein CAIRTTYGYTF.

This rearrangement joins TRBV19 to TRBJ1-1; perhaps TRBD1 as D (6 bases). V lost 3 bases and J lost 5, with 13 bases in between. Germline CDR1 and CDR2: LNHDA and SQIVND (reference sequence). This CDR3 contains 14 residues. The CDR3, as DNA: TGTGCCAGTAGTATCGACAGGCAGGTAACTGAAGCTTTCTTT. Residues: CASSIDRQVTEAFF.

The V call is TRBV7-8, the J call TRBJ1-4; no clear D. Germline loops: CDR1 SGHVS, CDR2 FQNEAQ. The CDR3 is 15 residues long. Trimming took off 5 bases at V and 3 bases at J, with 13 bases between the two ends. This CDR3 is CASSVYRIPNEKLFF. CDR3 DNA sequence: TGTGCCAGCAGCGTATACCGGATACCTAATGAAAAACTGTTTTTT.

In this sample, this clonotype turned up many times. This chain connects TRBV29-1 to TRBJ1-2; no firm D call. The CDR3 is 14 residues long. Germline CDR1 reads SQVTM; CDR2 reads ANQGSEA. V shed 0 bases and J shed 4 bases, with 12 bases lying between them. The CDR3 loop reads CSVEEGGASYGYTF. Written as DNA, the CDR3 is TGCAGCGTTGAAGAGGGTGGTGCTAGCTATGGCTACACCTTC.

For this clonotype: Its ends do not fully match the called genes, so a read error is possible. This chain uses TRBV24-1 with TRBJ1-6; 8 bases align to TRBD1. The CDR3 consists of 15 residues. Germline V CDR1 and CDR2: KGHDR, SFDVKD. The CDR3 DNA is TGTGCCAGCAGTTTAAGGGACAGGCATAATTCACCCCTCCACTTT. Its protein product is CASSLRDRHNSPLHF.

This clonotype has only a few counts. The chain links TRBV7-8 to TRBJ1-4, with 8 bases fitting TRBD1. V lost 5 bases to trimming and J lost 2 bases; unmatched junction nucleotides: 4. Per germline, CDR1 SGHVS and CDR2 FQNEAQ. The CDR3 sequence is 15 residues long. CDR3 protein: CASSPRTGTNEKLFF. CDR3 coding DNA: TGTGCCAGCAGCCCGCGGACAGGGACTAATGAAAAACTGTTTTTT.

Ten or more counts support this clonotype. This sequence joins TRBV19 and TRBJ1-6, with D unresolved. CDR3 size: 14 residues. Trimming stripped 6 bases from V and 0 bases from J, with 6 bases between. Germline V CDR1 and CDR2: LNHDA, SQIVND (reference sequence). DNA of the CDR3: TGTGCCAGTAGAGGGAGCTCCTATAATTCACCCCTCCACTTT. Translated, it gives CASRGSSYNSPLHF. The complete variable domain, with remaining parts taken from reference TRBV19 and TRBJ1-6, reads DGGITQSPKYLFRKEGQNVTLSCEQNLNHDAMYWYRQDPGQGLRLIYYSQIVNDFQKGDIAEGYSVSREKKESFPLTVTSAQKNPTAFYLCASRGSSYNSPLHFGNGTRLTVT.

This chain uses TRBV7-8 with TRBJ1-2, with TRBD1 matching over 8 bases. This CDR3 has 16 amino acids. CDR1 and CDR2 (germline): SGHVS, FQNEAQ. The V gene end was trimmed by 5 bases and the J gene end by 6 bases; junction bases not matched to a gene: 14. The CDR3 sequence is CASSPRQGWEVNGYTF. CDR3 sequence (DNA): TGTGCCAGCAGCCCCCGACAGGGGTGGGAGGTTAATGGCTACACCTTC.

This clonotype was counted between two and nine times. J is TRBJ2-5 and V is TRBV7-2; D possibly corresponds to TRBD2 (6 bases). V shed 1 base and J shed 2 bases, with 11 bases lying between them. Germline loops: CDR1 SGHTA, CDR2 FQGNSA. This CDR3 comprises 15 residues. The CDR3 DNA follows: TGTGCCAGCAGCTTAGTTGGCGGGGTTCAAGAGACCCAGTACTTC. Translation: CASSLVGGVQETQYF.

The table lists this clonotype with a few counts. The chain carries TRBV20-1 and TRBJ1-6, with 7 nucleotides matching TRBD1. The germline V gene has CDR1 DFQATT and CDR2 SNEGSKA (reference sequence). The CDR3 totals 15 residues. V trimming: 1 base; J trimming: 7 bases; junction bases outside the gene matches: 7. The DNA for the CDR3 is TGCAGTGCTAGAGGCACAAGGGGGCTGAATTCACCCCTCCACTTT. Residues: CSARGTRGLNSPLHF.

This clonotype was seen only a few times. The chain has TRBV2 and TRBJ2-5, with TRBD2 identical over 11 bases. Germline trimming cut 4 bases from V and 7 bases from J; bases unmatched to any gene: 5. Germline V gene sequence: CDR1 SNHLY, CDR2 FYNNEI. This CDR3 contains 14 residues. The chain's CDR3 is CASSGGLAVVTQYF. In DNA, the CDR3 is TGTGCCAGCAGTGGGGGACTAGCGGTTGTGACCCAGTACTTC.

This clonotype was seen a handful of times. This chain connects TRBV7-8 to TRBJ1-2; the match to TRBD1 covers 8 bases. Trimming cost V 1 base and J 1 base; bases outside gene matches: 11. The CDR3 is made up of 18 amino acids. The germline gives CDR1 SGHVS, CDR2 FQNEAQ. The CDR3 region is CASSLERGQGAVNYGYTF. The CDR3 region has the DNA TGTGCCAGCAGCTTAGAACGCGGGCAGGGGGCCGTTAACTATGGCTACACCTTC.

The sample holds a few counts of this clonotype. The chain's CDR3 is CASRVLNTEAFF. As DNA, the CDR3 is TGTGCCAGCAGGGTGTTGAACACTGAAGCTTTCTTT. The chain is built from TRBV7-2 and TRBJ1-1, with D unresolved. V dropped 6 bases and J dropped 0 bases, with 5 bases sitting between them. Germline V CDR1 and CDR2: SGHTA, FQGNSA. CDR3 length: 12 residues.

The rearrangement links TRBV2 to TRBJ2-2; 8 bases align to TRBD1. After removal of 6 bases from V and 7 bases from J, the junction contained 10 bases not matched to a gene. The CDR3 runs 15 residues. CDR1 SNHLY and CDR2 FYNNEI come from the germline V gene. Written as DNA, the CDR3 is TGTGCCAGCAGCCGCGGGACAGGCAGTAGCGGGGAGCTGTTTTTT. Its protein is CASSRGTGSSGELFF.

The table lists this clonotype with a few counts. The V gene is TRBV20-1, the J gene TRBJ1-2; 8 bases map to TRBD1. Germline CDR1 DFQATT, CDR2 SNEGSKA (reference sequence). This CDR3 is 14 amino acids long. The J segment lost 4 bases and the V segment lost 5 bases, leaving 9 bases of the junction unmatched. The CDR3 DNA reads TGCAGTGCTCTAGCTCCGACAGGGGTCTATGGCTACACCTTC. Translation gives CSALAPTGVYGYTF.

The sample holds a few counts of this clonotype. The chain is built from TRBV9 and TRBJ1-2, with D maybe TRBD1 (6 bases). The germline CDR1 and CDR2 sequences are SGDLS and YYNGEE. V was cut by 3 bases and J by 1 base, with 13 bases left in between. The length of the CDR3 is 15 residues. The CDR3 DNA reads TGTGCCAGCAGCGAAGGGGACACCCTTAACTATGGCTACACCTTC. Protein sequence: CASSEGDTLNYGYTF.

This clonotype was seen just once. This sequence joins TRBV11-3 and TRBJ1-2, with a tentative D call TRBD1 (5 bases). The CDR3 length is 11 residues. Germline CDR1 is SGHNT and CDR2 is YENEEA. The V end lost 5 bases, the J end lost 8 bases, and 9 bases lay between the germline ends. CDR3 amino acids: CASSIGEGYTF. CDR3 in DNA: TGTGCCAGCAGCATAGGGGAAGGCTACACCTTC. Drawing the rest from reference TRBV11-3 and TRBJ1-2, the complete variable domain is EAGVVQSPRYKIIEKKQPVAFWCNPISGHNTLYWYLQNLGQGPELLIRYENEEAVDDSQLPKDRFSAERLKGVDSTLKIQPAELGDSAVYLCASSIGEGYTFGSGTRLTVV.